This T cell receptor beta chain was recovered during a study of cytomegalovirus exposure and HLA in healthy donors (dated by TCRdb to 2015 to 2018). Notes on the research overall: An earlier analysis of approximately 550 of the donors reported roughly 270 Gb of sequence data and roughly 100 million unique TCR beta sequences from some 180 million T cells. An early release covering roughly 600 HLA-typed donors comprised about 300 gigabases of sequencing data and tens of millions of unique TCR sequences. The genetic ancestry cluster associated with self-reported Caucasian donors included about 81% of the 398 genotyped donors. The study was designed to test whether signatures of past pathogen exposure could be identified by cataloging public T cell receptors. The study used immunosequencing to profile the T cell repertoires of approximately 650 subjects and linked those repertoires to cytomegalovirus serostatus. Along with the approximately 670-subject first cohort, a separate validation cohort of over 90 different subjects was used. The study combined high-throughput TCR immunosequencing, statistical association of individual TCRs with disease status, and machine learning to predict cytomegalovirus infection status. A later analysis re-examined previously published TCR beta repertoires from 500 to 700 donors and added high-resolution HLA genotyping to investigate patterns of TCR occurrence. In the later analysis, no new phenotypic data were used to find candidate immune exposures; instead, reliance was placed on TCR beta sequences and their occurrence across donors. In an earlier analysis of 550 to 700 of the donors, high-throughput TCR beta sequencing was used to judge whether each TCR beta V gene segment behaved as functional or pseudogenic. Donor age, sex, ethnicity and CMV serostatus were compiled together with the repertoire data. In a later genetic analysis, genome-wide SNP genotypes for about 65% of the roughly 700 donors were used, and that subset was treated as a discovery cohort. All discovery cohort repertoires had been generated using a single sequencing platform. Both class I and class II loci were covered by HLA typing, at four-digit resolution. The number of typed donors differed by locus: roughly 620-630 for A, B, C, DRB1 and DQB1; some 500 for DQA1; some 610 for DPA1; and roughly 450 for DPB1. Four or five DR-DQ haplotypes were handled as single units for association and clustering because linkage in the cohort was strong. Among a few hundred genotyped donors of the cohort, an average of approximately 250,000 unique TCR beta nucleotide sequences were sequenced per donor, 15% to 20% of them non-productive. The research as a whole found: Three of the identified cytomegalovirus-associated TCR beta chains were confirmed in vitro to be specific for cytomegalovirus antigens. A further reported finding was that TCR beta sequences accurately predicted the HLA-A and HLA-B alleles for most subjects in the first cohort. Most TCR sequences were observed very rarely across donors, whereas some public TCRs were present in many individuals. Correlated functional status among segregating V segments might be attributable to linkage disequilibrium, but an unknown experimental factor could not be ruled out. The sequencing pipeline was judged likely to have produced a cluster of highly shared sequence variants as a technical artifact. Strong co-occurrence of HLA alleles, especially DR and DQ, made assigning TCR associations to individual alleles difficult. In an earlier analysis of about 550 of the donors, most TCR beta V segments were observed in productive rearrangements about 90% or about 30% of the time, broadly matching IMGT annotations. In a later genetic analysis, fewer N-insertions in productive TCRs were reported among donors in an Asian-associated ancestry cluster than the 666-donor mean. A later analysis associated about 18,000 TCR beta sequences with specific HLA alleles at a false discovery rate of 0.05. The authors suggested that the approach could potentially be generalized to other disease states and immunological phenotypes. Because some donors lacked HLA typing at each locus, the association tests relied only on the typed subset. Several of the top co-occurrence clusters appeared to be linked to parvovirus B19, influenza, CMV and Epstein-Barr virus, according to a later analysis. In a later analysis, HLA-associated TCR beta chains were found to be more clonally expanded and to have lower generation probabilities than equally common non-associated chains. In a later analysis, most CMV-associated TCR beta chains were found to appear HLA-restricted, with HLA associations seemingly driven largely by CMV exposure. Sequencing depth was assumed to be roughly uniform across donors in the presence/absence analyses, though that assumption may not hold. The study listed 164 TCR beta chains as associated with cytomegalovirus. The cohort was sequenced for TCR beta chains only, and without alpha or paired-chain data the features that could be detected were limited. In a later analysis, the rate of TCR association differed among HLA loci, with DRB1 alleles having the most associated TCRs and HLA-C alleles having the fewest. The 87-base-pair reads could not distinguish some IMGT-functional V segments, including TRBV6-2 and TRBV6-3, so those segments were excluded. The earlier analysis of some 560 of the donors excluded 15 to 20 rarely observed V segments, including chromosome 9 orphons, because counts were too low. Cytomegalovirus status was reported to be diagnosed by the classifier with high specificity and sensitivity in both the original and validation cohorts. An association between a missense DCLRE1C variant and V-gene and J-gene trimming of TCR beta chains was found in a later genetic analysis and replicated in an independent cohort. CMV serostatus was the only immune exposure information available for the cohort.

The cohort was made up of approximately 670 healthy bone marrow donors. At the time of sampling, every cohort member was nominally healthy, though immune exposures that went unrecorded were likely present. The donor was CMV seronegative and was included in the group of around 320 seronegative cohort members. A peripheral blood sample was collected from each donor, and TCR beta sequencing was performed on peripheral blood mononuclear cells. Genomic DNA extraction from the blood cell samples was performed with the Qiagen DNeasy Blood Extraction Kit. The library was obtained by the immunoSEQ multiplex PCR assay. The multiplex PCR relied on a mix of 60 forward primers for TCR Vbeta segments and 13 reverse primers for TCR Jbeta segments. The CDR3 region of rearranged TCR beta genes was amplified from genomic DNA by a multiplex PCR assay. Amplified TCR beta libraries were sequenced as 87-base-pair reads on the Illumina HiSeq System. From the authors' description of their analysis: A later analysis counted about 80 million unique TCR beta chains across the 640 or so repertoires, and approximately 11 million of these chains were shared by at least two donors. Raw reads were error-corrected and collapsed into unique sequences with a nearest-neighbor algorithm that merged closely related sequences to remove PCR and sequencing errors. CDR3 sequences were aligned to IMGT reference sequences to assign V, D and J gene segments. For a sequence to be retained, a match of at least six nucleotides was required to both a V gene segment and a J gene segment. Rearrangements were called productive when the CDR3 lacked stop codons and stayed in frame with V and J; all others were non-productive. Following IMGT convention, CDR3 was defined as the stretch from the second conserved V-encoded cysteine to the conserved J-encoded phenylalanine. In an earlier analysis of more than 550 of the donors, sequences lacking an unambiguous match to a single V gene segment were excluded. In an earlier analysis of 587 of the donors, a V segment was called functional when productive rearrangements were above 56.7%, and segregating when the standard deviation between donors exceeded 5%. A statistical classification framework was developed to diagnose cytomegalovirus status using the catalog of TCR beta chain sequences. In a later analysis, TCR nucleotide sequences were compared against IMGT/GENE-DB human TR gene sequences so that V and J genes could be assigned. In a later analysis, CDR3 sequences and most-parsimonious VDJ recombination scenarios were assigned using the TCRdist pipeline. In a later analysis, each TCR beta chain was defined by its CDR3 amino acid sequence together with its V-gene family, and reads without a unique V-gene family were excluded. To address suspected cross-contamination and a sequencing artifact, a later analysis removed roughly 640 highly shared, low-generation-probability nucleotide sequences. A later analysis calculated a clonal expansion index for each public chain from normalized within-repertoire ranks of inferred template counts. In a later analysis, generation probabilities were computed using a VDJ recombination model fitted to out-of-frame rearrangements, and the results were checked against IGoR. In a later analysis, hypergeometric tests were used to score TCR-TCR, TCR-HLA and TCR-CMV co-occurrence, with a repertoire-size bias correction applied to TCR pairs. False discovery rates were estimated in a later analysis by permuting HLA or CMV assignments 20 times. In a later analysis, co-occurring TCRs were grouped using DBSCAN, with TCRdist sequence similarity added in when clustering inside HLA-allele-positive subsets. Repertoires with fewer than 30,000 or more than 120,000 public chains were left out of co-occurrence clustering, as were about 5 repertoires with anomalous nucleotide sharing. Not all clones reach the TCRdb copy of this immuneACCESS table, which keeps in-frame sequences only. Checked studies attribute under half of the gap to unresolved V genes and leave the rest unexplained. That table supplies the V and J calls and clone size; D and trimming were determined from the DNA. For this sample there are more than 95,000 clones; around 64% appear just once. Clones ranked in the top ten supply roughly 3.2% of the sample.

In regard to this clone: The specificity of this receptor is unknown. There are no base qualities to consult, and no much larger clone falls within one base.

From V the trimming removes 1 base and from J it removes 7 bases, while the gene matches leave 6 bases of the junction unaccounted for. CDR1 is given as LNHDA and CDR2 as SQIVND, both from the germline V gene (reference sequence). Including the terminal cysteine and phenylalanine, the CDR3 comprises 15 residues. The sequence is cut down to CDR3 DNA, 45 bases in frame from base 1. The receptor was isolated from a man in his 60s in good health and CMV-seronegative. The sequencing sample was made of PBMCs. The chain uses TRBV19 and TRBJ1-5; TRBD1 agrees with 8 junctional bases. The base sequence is TGTGCCAGTAGTATAGGAGACAGGGGAGGCCAGCCCCAGCATTTT. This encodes CASSIGDRGGQPQHF.